The 16 T cell receptor beta chains below come from one sample, sequenced in a study of metastatic and nonmetastatic thyroid tumors. TCRdb re-clonotyped the PCR reads via MiXCR. Of 100,000 or so clones in the sample, around 14% were seen once. There were no patients who had received any treatment before thyroid surgery. The sequencing sample was made of blood. The receptors derive from a female donor with papillary thyroid cancer or a benign thyroid nodule (not recorded which). Some clones in this sample may be carry-over from other donors' samples.

This clone was counted many times. The J gene is TRBJ2-7, the V gene TRBV14, with TRBD1 as a possible D gene (5 bases). The CDR3 contains 15 residues. Germline lookup yields CDR1 SGHDN and CDR2 FVKESK. V was clipped by 0 bases and J by 2 bases, with 11 bases between them. CDR3 protein: CASSQDPGQAYEQYF. The CDR3 DNA is TGTGCCAGCAGCCAAGATCCAGGACAAGCCTACGAGCAGTACTTC.

A remark on this clone: One end of the junction varies from germline; a read error may be responsible. This CDR3 is also generated by other DNA sequences in the sample. This rearrangement joins TRBV9 to TRBJ2-5; D possibly uses TRBD1 or TRBD2 (6 bases each). The CDR3 consists of 14 residues. Germline V gene sequence: CDR1 SGDLS, CDR2 YYNGEE. The CDR3 reads CASTPAEGQETQYF. DNA of the CDR3: TGTGCCAGCACCCCGGCGGAGGGACAAGAGACACAGTACTTC.

This clone came up many times. The genes are TRBV28 and TRBJ1-6; no clear D. V was shortened by 6 bases and J by 0 bases, with 12 bases between the two germline ends. Looked up from germline, CDR1 is MDHEN and CDR2 is SYDVKM. The CDR3 runs 16 residues. In DNA form, the CDR3 reads TGTGCCAGCAGCCCAGGCCCGAGCTCCTATAATTCACCCCTCCACTTT. This codes for CASSPGPSSYNSPLHF.

A few counts support this clone. Being one base from a much bigger clone, this may be a read error. The chain is built from TRBV20-1 and TRBJ2-7; 8 bases are a match to TRBD1. Per the germline V gene, CDR1 is DFQATT and CDR2 is SNEGSKA (reference sequence). CDR3 length: 12 amino acids. The CDR3 protein is CSARDRAGGLMF. Here the CDR3 DNA reads TGCAGTGCTAGAGATCGTGCAGGGGGCCTGATGTTC.

This clone appeared many times. V and J are TRBV20-1 and TRBJ1-5; 7 bases match TRBD1. CDR3 length equals 14 residues. The germline CDR1 and CDR2 sequences are DFQATT and SNEGSKA (reference sequence). The V and J ends lost 2 bases and 3 bases, in that order; junction bases with no gene match: 4. The CDR3 protein is CSARLGQINQPQHF. In DNA, the CDR3 is TGCAGTGCTAGACTGGGACAGATCAATCAGCCCCAGCATTTT.

This clone was observed many times. The chain recombines TRBV7-6 with TRBJ1-6; 7 bases map to TRBD1. The CDR3 runs 14 residues. Per germline, CDR1 SGHVS and CDR2 FNYEAQ. V shed 5 bases, J shed 7 bases, and the junction held 5 bases outside the gene matches. The CDR3 DNA reads TGTGCCAGCAGCCCGGGACAGCACAATTCACCCCTCCACTTT. Translation gives CASSPGQHNSPLHF.

Regarding this clone: A much larger clone sits a single nucleotide away, making a read error possible. The V and J genes are TRBV5-6 and TRBJ2-7, with D uncertain. Between the trimmed V and J ends, which lost 2 bases and 2 bases, there was a span of 14 bases. The CDR3 runs to 15 residues. CDR1 is SGHDT and CDR2 is YYEEEE in the germline V gene. In DNA, the CDR3 is TGTGCCAGCAGCTTAAATGTGTTAACAACCTACGAGCAGTACTTC. Protein product: CASSLNVLTTYEQYF.

The chain joins TRBV5-1 to TRBJ2-7; 7 bases fit TRBD2. The CDR3 spans 17 residues. V was pared by 1 base and J by 2 bases, with 12 bases of the junction left unmatched. CDR1 is SGHRS and CDR2 is YFSETQ in the germline V gene. CDR3 region: CASSLYSWGGSPYEQYF. Here the CDR3 DNA reads TGCGCCAGCAGCTTGTACAGTTGGGGAGGGTCGCCCTACGAGCAGTACTTC.

Only a few counts were recorded for this clone. V is TRBV12-3 or TRBV12-4 and J is TRBJ2-7; tentatively, D is TRBD2 (5 bases). Trimming removed 6 bases at V and 5 bases at J, with 14 bases between. The CDR3 contains 13 residues. CDR3 protein: CASRDGNNDEQYF. The CDR3 region has the DNA TGTGCCAGCAGGGACGGGAATAACGACGAGCAGTACTTC.

Concerning this clone: At one end the junction does not follow the germline gene, possibly because of a read error. This same CDR3 is encoded by further DNA sequences in the sample. The chain recombines TRBV12-3 or TRBV12-4 with TRBJ2-7, with 8 positions matching TRBD1. The CDR3 runs 15 residues. The CDR3 sequence: CASSEDRVTSYEQYF. DNA for the CDR3: TGTGCAAGCAGTGAGGACAGGGTAACGTCCTACGAGCAGTACTTC.

There are many counts of this clone. The rearrangement joins TRBV4-2 to TRBJ2-6, with 7 nucleotides matching TRBD1. From germline, CDR1 is LGHNA and CDR2 YNFKEQ. Losses at the gene ends were 3 bases for V and 0 bases for J; bases not matched to a gene: 2. There are 16 residues in the CDR3. The CDR3 here is CASSHAGGSGANVLTF. CDR3 coding DNA: TGTGCCAGCAGCCATGCAGGGGGCTCTGGGGCCAACGTCCTGACTTTC.

This clone was detected ten times or more. V gene TRBV5-1 combines with J gene TRBJ2-7; no definite D call. The CDR3 is 14 residues long. Germline values: CDR1 SGHRS, CDR2 YFSETQ. Trimming cost V 4 bases and J 0 bases, with 11 bases left between them. The CDR3 protein is CASSPRLASYEQYF. In DNA form, the CDR3 reads TGCGCCAGCAGCCCGAGGTTGGCCTCCTACGAGCAGTACTTC.

Concerning this clone itself: A much larger clonotype is one base distant, so this may be a read error. The V call is TRBV9, the J call TRBJ2-2; D unresolved. Trimming removed 4 bases from V and 0 bases from J, with 19 bases in between. The CDR3 sequence is 18 residues long. Germline CDR1 reads SGDLS; CDR2 reads YYNGEE. CDR3 bases: TGTGCCAGCAGCCATTCACAACATGACACGACGAACACCGGGGAGCTGTTTTTT. Amino acid sequence: CASSHSQHDTTNTGELFF.

The chain couples TRBV3-1 to TRBJ1-2; TRBD1 matches at 8 bases. CDR3 size: 16 residues. Germline V lookup: CDR1 LGHDT, CDR2 YNNKEL (reference sequence). V shed 0 bases and J 6 bases; nucleotides not matched to a gene: 9. The CDR3: CASSQEPGGLGNGYTF. The CDR3 region has the DNA TGTGCCAGCAGCCAAGAGCCAGGGGGCCTAGGTAATGGCTACACCTTC.

This clone has a count of ten or more. This rearrangement joins TRBV6-1 to TRBJ2-3; 7 nucleotides agree with TRBD2. Germline V gene sequence: CDR1 MNHNS, CDR2 SASEGT. The ends lost 3 bases at V and 6 bases at J; junction bases unmatched: 6. The CDR3 covers 14 residues. The CDR3 coding sequence is TGTGCCAGCAGTGAGGGGGGGGGAGGTGATACGCAGTATTTT. Its translation: CASSEGGGGDTQYF.

Of note for this clone: Being one base from a much bigger clone, this may be a read error. The V and J genes are TRBV3-1 and TRBJ2-5, with TRBD2 matching 8 bases. The germline V gene has CDR1 LGHDT and CDR2 YNNKEL (reference sequence). V lost 5 bases and J lost 2; bases outside the gene matches: 10. The CDR3 covers 16 residues. The CDR3 loop is CASSTGIAGLQETQYF. CDR3 sequence (DNA): TGTGCCAGCAGCACGGGCATAGCGGGGTTACAAGAGACCCAGTACTTC.